Following are 19 T cell receptor beta chains from one sample sequenced in a study of PD-L1 blockade in urothelial cancer. TCRdb's table, derived via immunoSEQ multiplex PCR, lists solely in-frame clones and lacks some. Of 70,000 to 100,000 clones listed, less than 90% were seen once; the top ten hold roughly 1.9%. Time point denoted: pretreatment peripheral blood. Sequenced here: PBMCs, sampled around atezolizumab (anti-PD-L1) treatment. Receptor source: a man between 60 and 70 years old with urothelial cancer.

CDR3: CSVVPQGGLNTEAFF. The CDR3, as DNA: TGCAGCGTTGTACCACAGGGGGGATTGAACACTGAAGCTTTCTTT. The rearrangement joins TRBV29-1 to TRBJ1-1, with 8 bases lining up with TRBD1. Trimming removed 4 bases from V and 0 bases from J; junction bases left unmatched: 7. Germline lookup yields CDR1 SQVTM and CDR2 ANQGSEA. This CDR3 has 15 amino acids.

V gene TRBV7-2 combines with J gene TRBJ2-7; tentatively, D is TRBD1 (5 bases). Germline loops: CDR1 SGHTA, CDR2 FQGNSA. V lost 4 bases and J lost 4, with 20 bases in between. This CDR3 is built from 16 residues. The CDR3 nucleotides are TGTGCCAGCAGCTCCGGTCCCCCAGGGTTACCTTACGAGCAGTACTTC. Amino acid sequence: CASSSGPPGLPYEQYF.

V and J are TRBV5-1 and TRBJ1-3, with TRBD1 matching over 11 bases. The CDR3 sequence is 16 residues long. Losses at the gene ends were 4 bases for V and 4 bases for J; bases not matched to a gene: 7. Germline V gene sequence: CDR1 SGHRS, CDR2 YFSETQ. The CDR3 reads CASSPGQGARGNTIYF. CDR3 in DNA: TGCGCCAGCAGCCCCGGACAGGGGGCGAGGGGAAACACCATATATTTT. Full variable domain (rest looked up from reference TRBV5-1 and TRBJ1-3): KAGVTQTPRYLIKTRGQQVTLSCSPISGHRSVSWYQQTPGQGLQFLFEYFSETQRNKGNFPGRFSGRQFSNSRSEMNVSTLELGDSALYLCASSPGQGARGNTIYFGEGSWLTVV.

This clone appeared once. CDR3: CASWNRGAGELFF. Written as DNA, the CDR3 is TGTGCCAGTTGGAACAGGGGAGCCGGGGAGCTGTTTTTT. The rearrangement joins TRBV19 to TRBJ2-2; 7 bases agree with TRBD1. CDR1 and CDR2 from the germline V gene are LNHDA and SQIVND (reference sequence). There are 13 residues in the CDR3. The J segment lost 6 bases and the V segment lost 8 bases, leaving 6 bases of the junction unmatched.

This clone appeared once. This chain links TRBV19 with TRBJ1-4; 8 bases match TRBD1. Trimming at V came to 5 bases and at J to 9 bases, leaving 14 bases not matched to a gene. The CDR3 sequence is 16 residues long. Germline loops: CDR1 LNHDA, CDR2 SQIVND (reference sequence). CDR3 coding DNA: TGTGCCAGTAGTGACAGACCCGGGACAGGTAGGAAAAAACTGTTTTTT. As protein: CASSDRPGTGRKKLFF. The full variable domain, in which reference TRBV19 and TRBJ1-4 provide the parts outside the CDR3, is DGGITQSPKYLFRKEGQNVTLSCEQNLNHDAMYWYRQDPGQGLRLIYYSQIVNDFQKGDIAEGYSVSREKKESFPLTVTSAQKNPTAFYLCASSDRPGTGRKKLFFGSGTQLSVL.

The V call is TRBV18, the J call TRBJ2-2; TRBD2 agrees at 9 bases. V was pared by 1 base and J by 1 base, with 1 base of the junction left unmatched. Per germline, CDR1 KGHSH and CDR2 LQKENI. The CDR3 totals 16 residues. The CDR3 nucleotides are TGTGCCAGCTCACCACGTAGCGGGGGGAACACCGGGGAGCTGTTTTTT. This codes for CASSPRSGGNTGELFF.

The gene calls are TRBV6-5 and TRBJ1-4; TRBD1 is a possible D gene (6 bases). CDR1 MNHEY and CDR2 SVGAGI come from the germline V gene. V lost 6 bases and J lost 9, with 20 bases in between. CDR3 length: 15 residues. CDR3 residues: CASRKTTGQGKKLFF. Written as DNA, the CDR3 is TGTGCCAGCAGAAAAACCACAGGGCAGGGAAAAAAACTGTTTTTT.

The chain carries TRBV19 and TRBJ2-2, with D possibly TRBD1 on 5 matching bases. V lost 4 bases to trimming and J lost 0 bases, with 9 bases between them. Germline V gene data show CDR1 as LNHDA and CDR2 as SQIVND (reference sequence). This CDR3 contains 15 residues. The CDR3 reads CASSTGFSNTGELFF. The DNA for the CDR3 is TGTGCCAGTAGTACAGGGTTCTCGAACACCGGGGAGCTGTTTTTT.

This clone was seen once. The chain recombines TRBV15 with TRBJ2-3, with D possibly being TRBD1 (6 bases). V was cut by 0 bases and J by 2 bases, with 12 bases left in between. Germline-derived CDR1 and CDR2 are LNHNV and YYDKDF (reference sequence). This CDR3 contains 16 residues. The CDR3: CATSREDRAHTDTQYF. The CDR3 DNA reads TGTGCCACCAGCAGAGAGGACAGAGCTCACACAGATACGCAGTATTTT. Combining the CDR3 with reference TRBV15 and TRBJ2-3 gives the whole variable domain DAMVIQNPRYQVTQFGKPVTLSCSQTLNHNVMYWYQQKSSQAPKLLFHYYDKDFNNEADTPDNFQSRRPNTSFCFLDIRSPGLGDTAMYLCATSREDRAHTDTQYFGPGTRLTVL.

The chain couples TRBV21-1 to TRBJ2-7; the D call of TRBD2 is as the table states it, not checked on the DNA. TRBV21-1 is labeled a pseudogene. The CDR3 is 14 residues long. CDR3 sequence: CASSTVRGSYEQYF. In DNA form, the CDR3 reads TGTGCCAGCAGCACGGTCAGAGGGAGCTACGAGCAGTACTTC.

The rearrangement uses TRBV19 and TRBJ1-1; D uncertain. This CDR3 is built from 13 residues. V shed 6 bases and J shed 1 base, with 9 bases lying between them. CDR1 is LNHDA, CDR2 SQIVND, per germline (reference sequence). The CDR3 region is CASRRTENTEAFF. In DNA, the CDR3 is TGTGCCAGTAGGAGAACAGAGAACACTGAAGCTTTCTTT.

This sequence joins TRBV27 and TRBJ1-5; D is unresolved. In germline, CDR1 is MNHEY, CDR2 SMNVEV (reference sequence). Trimming pared 0 bases from V and 5 bases from J, leaving 8 bases between. The CDR3 extends over 14 amino acids. The CDR3 nucleotides are TGTGCCAGCAGTTTATCTACCGGGGATCAGCCCCAGCATTTT. It encodes CASSLSTGDQPQHF.

This clone was seen more than once but under ten times. The chain couples TRBV7-2 to TRBJ1-2; D is unclear. The CDR3 length is 14 residues. V was trimmed by 7 bases and J by 2 bases, leaving 14 bases between them. Per germline, CDR1 SGHTA and CDR2 FQGNSA. The CDR3: CASTRKAQNYGYTF. The CDR3 nucleotides read TGTGCCAGCACGAGGAAGGCTCAGAACTATGGCTACACCTTC.

In this sample, this clone turned up a few times. The chain couples TRBV2 to TRBJ2-5; 11 positions match TRBD2. The CDR3 extends over 15 amino acids. Germline V gene data show CDR1 as SNHLY and CDR2 as FYNNEI. The trim removed 7 bases at V and 0 bases at J, leaving 4 bases unmatched. For the CDR3, the DNA is TGTGCCAGCAAACTAGCGGGGGCCAACCAAGAGACCCAGTACTTC. The encoded protein is CASKLAGANQETQYF.

V usage is TRBV4-2 and J usage is TRBJ2-1; TRBD1 agrees at 8 bases. The ends lost 1 base at V and 2 bases at J; junction bases unmatched: 4. The CDR3 loop spans 16 amino acids. Germline V gives CDR1 LGHNA, CDR2 YNFKEQ. The CDR3 DNA sequence: TGTGCCAGCAGCCAAGCGGCAGGGGGCCCCTACAATGAGCAGTTCTTC. Protein sequence: CASSQAAGGPYNEQFF.

The V and J genes are TRBV10-3 and TRBJ2-1; the D gene is possibly TRBD2 (6 bases). The CDR3 has 14 amino acids. CDR1 and CDR2 from the germline V gene are ENHRY and SYGVKD. The V gene lost 7 bases and the J gene lost 2 bases, with 12 bases spanning the gap. The CDR3 DNA sequence: TGTGCCATCACGCCTAGCGAAACCTACAATGAGCAGTTCTTC. This sequence encodes CAITPSETYNEQFF.

The chain combines TRBV6-4 with TRBJ2-3; 10 positions agree with TRBD1. There are 18 residues in the CDR3. J gave up 3 bases and V 7 bases, and 16 bases lay outside the gene matches. Germline V gene lookup returns CDR1 MRHNA and CDR2 SNTAGT. In DNA form, the CDR3 reads TGTGCCAGCATCAGGGGGACAGGGGTGCTGGGTTTTACAGATACGCAGTATTTT. It codes for CASIRGTGVLGFTDTQYF.

The chain employs TRBV5-1 and TRBJ2-3; 8 bases align to TRBD1. V dropped 4 bases and J dropped 4; count of bases not matched to a gene: 8. The germline CDR1 and CDR2 sequences are SGHRS and YFSETQ. This CDR3 region has 15 residues. CDR3 sequence: CASSAGQGRADTQYF. CDR3 in DNA: TGCGCCAGCAGCGCAGGACAGGGACGGGCAGATACGCAGTATTTT.

The rearrangement links TRBV11-2 to TRBJ2-3; 10 positions match TRBD2. The CDR3 runs to 16 residues. The germline V gene has CDR1 SGHAT and CDR2 FQNNGV. Unmatched junction bases numbered 6, after V lost 2 bases and J lost 4 bases. The CDR3 sequence is CASSLYRAGGADTQYF. The CDR3 region has the DNA TGTGCCAGCAGCTTATACCGAGCGGGGGGGGCAGATACGCAGTATTTT.